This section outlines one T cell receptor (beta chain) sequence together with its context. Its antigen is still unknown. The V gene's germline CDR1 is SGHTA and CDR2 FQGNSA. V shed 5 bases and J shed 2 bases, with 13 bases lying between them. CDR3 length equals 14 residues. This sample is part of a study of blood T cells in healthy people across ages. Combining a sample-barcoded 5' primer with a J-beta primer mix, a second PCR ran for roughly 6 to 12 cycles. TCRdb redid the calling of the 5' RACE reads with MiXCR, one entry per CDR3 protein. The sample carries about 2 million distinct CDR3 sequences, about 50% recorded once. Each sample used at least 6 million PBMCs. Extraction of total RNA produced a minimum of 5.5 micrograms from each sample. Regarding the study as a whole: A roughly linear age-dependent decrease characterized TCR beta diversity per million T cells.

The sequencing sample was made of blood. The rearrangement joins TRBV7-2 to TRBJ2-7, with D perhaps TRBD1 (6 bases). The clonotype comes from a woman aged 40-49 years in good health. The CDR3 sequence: CASSLYREPYEQYF. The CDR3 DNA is TGTGCCAGCAGCCTATACAGGGAACCCTACGAGCAGTACTTC.